This T cell receptor beta chain was recovered during a study of cytomegalovirus exposure and HLA in healthy donors. Germline V CDR1 and CDR2: SGHVS, FNYEAQ. V was trimmed by 3 bases and J by 8 bases, leaving 17 bases between them. The CDR3 extends over 15 amino acids. Primers for the PCR totalled 60 Vbeta and 13 Jbeta. Clones were sequenced by immunoSEQ multiplex PCR, and TCRdb holds only the in-frame ones, with some missing. The repertoire has about 94,000 clones, 50% to 75% of them found once; the top ten carry 3% to 4%. The specimen sequenced was PBMCs. This rearrangement joins TRBV7-6 to TRBJ2-1, with D perhaps matching TRBD2 (6 bases). The clonotype originates from a man aged 25 to 40 in good health and CMV-seronegative. CDR3 sequence: CASSLGGVAIHEQFF. The CDR3 coding sequence is TGTGCCAGCAGCTTGGGCGGGGTCGCAATCCATGAGCAGTTCTTC.